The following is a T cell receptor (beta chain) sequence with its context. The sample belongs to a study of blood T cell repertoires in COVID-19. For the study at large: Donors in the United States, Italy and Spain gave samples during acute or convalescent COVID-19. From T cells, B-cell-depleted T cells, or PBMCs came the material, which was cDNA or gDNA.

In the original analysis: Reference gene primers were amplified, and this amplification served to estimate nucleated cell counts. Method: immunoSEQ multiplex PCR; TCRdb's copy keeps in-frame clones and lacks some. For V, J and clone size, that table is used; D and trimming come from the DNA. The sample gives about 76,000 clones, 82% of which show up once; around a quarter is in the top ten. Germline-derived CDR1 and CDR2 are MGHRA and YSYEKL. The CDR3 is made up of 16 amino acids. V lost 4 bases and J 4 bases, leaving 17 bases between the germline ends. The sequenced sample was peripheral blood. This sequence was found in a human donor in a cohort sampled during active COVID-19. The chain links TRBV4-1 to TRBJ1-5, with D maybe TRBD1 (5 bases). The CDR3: CASSLGGSVANQPQHF. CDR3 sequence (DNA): TGCGCCAGCAGCCTCGGGGGATCTGTAGCAAATCAGCCCCAGCATTTT.